A single sample gave rise to the 30 T cell receptor beta chains below, sequenced in a study of T-cell reconstitution after alpha-beta-depleted transplantation in children. Molecular barcoding with unique molecular identifiers was used for the TCRbeta library. MiXCR, run by TCRdb on the PCR reads, gives a single entry per CDR3 protein. The profile shows 500,000 or so distinct CDR3 sequences, roughly 10% of them singletons. This specimen consisted of PBMCs, mostly from graft donor cells, obtained 180 days after TCRalphabeta/CD19-depleted stem cell transplant. The source is a female patient aged 2 to 10 who had a stem cell transplant for aplastic anemia, so the T cells may come from the graft donor.

This clonotype is judged medium-sized. The CDR3 DNA sequence: TGTGCCATCAGTTTTGGTGGGCCAGATACGCAGTATTTT. Protein: CAISFGGPDTQYF. The rearrangement links TRBV10-3 to TRBJ2-3; no firm D call. Germline assignment: CDR1 ENHRY and CDR2 SYGVKD. With 5 bases removed from V and 4 bases from J, the gap between germline ends came to 10 bases. The CDR3 contains 13 residues.

The V gene is TRBV20-1, the J gene TRBJ2-3, with D possibly TRBD2 on 5 matching bases. This CDR3 has 14 amino acids. Germline assignment: CDR1 DFQATT and CDR2 SNEGSKA (reference sequence). V was cut by 0 bases and J by 6 bases, with 13 bases left in between. The chain's CDR3 is CSARDLLVLDTQYF. The CDR3 DNA follows: TGCAGTGCTAGAGATTTACTAGTACTGGATACGCAGTATTTT.

This clonotype has only a few counts. The genes are TRBV5-1 and TRBJ2-1; a possible D gene is TRBD2 (6 bases). The CDR3 totals 15 residues. The germline V and J ends were trimmed by 0 bases and 2 bases, with 9 bases remaining between them. Germline V gene sequence: CDR1 SGHRS, CDR2 YFSETQ. CDR3: CASSLVAEPYNEQFF. The CDR3, as DNA: TGCGCCAGCAGCTTGGTAGCGGAACCCTACAATGAGCAGTTCTTC.

The chain carries TRBV20-1 and TRBJ2-6; 11 bases match TRBD1. V lost 5 bases and J lost 0; bases outside the gene matches: 3. In germline, CDR1 is DFQATT, CDR2 SNEGSKA (reference sequence). The CDR3 totals 16 residues. In DNA, the CDR3 is TGCAGTGCTGGGACAGGGGGGGCCTCTGGGGCCAACGTCCTGACTTTC. Translated: CSAGTGGASGANVLTF.

CDR3 sequence: CSASSGTSGYNEQFF. The CDR3 region has the DNA TGCAGTGCTAGCTCCGGGACTAGCGGTTACAATGAGCAGTTCTTC. The chain is built from TRBV20-1 and TRBJ2-1; TRBD2 aligns across 11 bases. The CDR3 loop spans 15 amino acids. Germline V CDR1 and CDR2: DFQATT, SNEGSKA (reference sequence). Trimming at V came to 3 bases and at J to 4 bases, leaving 5 bases not matched to a gene.

This clonotype was counted at least ten times. This chain connects TRBV11-2 to TRBJ2-3; D may match TRBD1 or TRBD2 (5 bases each). This CDR3 has 14 residues. The germline V gene has CDR1 SGHAT and CDR2 FQNNGV. Trimming removed 3 bases from V and 5 bases from J, with 12 bases in between. CDR3 sequence (DNA): TGTGCCAGCAGCTTGGGGACGGCCGGAGATACGCAGTATTTT. It is translated as CASSLGTAGDTQYF.

In its sample, this clonotype was seen a few times. In DNA, the CDR3 is TGTGCCAGCGCCGGGGCCTACTCCTACGAGCAGTACGTC. This encodes CASAGAYSYEQYV. The gene calls are TRBV27 and TRBJ2-7; TRBD1 or TRBD2 may be the D gene (5 bases each). This CDR3 has 13 residues. Trimming pared 8 bases from V and 0 bases from J, leaving 11 bases between. Looked up from germline, CDR1 is MNHEY and CDR2 is SMNVEV (reference sequence).

This clonotype was counted only a few times. J is TRBJ2-5 and V is TRBV12-3 or TRBV12-4, with D unresolved. The CDR3 has 10 amino acids. V was clipped by 8 bases and J by 7 bases, with 8 bases between them. Here the CDR3 DNA reads TGTGCCAGCGCCTTAGGGACCCAGTACTTC. Protein sequence: CASALGTQYF.

This clonotype has more than one count but fewer than ten. The chain uses TRBV14 and TRBJ2-7, with D perhaps being TRBD1 or TRBD2 (5 bases each). This CDR3 contains 17 residues. Germline V gene sequence: CDR1 SGHDN, CDR2 FVKESK. V was clipped by 4 bases and J by 3 bases, with 22 bases between them. The CDR3 is CASSRTGDHNFYYEQYV. Here the CDR3 DNA reads TGTGCCAGCAGCCGTACCGGGGACCATAACTTTTACTACGAGCAGTACGTC.

This clonotype was seen repeatedly, ten times or more. The chain recombines TRBV29-1 with TRBJ1-1; unclear D gene. The CDR3 runs to 13 residues. V shed 3 bases and J shed 4 bases, with 12 bases lying between them. Germline lookup yields CDR1 SQVTM and CDR2 ANQGSEA. Here the CDR3 reads CSVEFRAGTEAFF. CDR3 coding DNA: TGCAGCGTTGAGTTTAGGGCCGGCACTGAAGCTTTCTTT.

The CDR3 nucleotides are TGCGCCAGCAGCCAAGACCGCAGAAGGGGTTCACCCCTCCACTTT. This sequence encodes CASSQDRRRGSPLHF. This sequence joins TRBV4-1 and TRBJ1-6, with D perhaps TRBD1 (5 bases). The CDR3 is 15 residues long. V dropped 0 bases and J dropped 9 bases, with 12 bases sitting between them. Germline CDR1 MGHRA, CDR2 YSYEKL.

The rearrangement uses TRBV4-3 and TRBJ2-1; the D gene is possibly TRBD1 (5 bases). This CDR3 has 15 residues. Trimming left V 1 base short and J 4 bases short, with 11 bases between. Germline-derived CDR1 and CDR2 are LGHNA and YSLEER. The CDR3 here is CASSQVWTWYNEQFF. CDR3 DNA sequence: TGCGCCAGCAGCCAAGTTTGGACATGGTACAATGAGCAGTTCTTC.

This clonotype has only a few counts. The CDR3 DNA sequence: TGCAGTGCTATCCGGGACTACCTCCGCACCGGGGAGCTGTTTTTT. It encodes CSAIRDYLRTGELFF. The chain is built from TRBV20-1 and TRBJ2-2; TRBD2 matches at 7 bases. J gave up 4 bases and V 4 bases, and 9 bases lay outside the gene matches. Germline values: CDR1 DFQATT, CDR2 SNEGSKA (reference sequence). The CDR3 extends over 15 amino acids.

V and J are TRBV29-1 and TRBJ2-5; 8 bases match TRBD2. CDR1 and CDR2 (germline): SQVTM, ANQGSEA. Trimming removed 7 bases from V and 5 bases from J; junction bases left unmatched: 9. The CDR3 length is 13 residues. The CDR3 loop is CSGGAGGWETQYF. The CDR3 coding sequence is TGCAGCGGGGGGGCGGGAGGCTGGGAGACCCAGTACTTC.

The V call is TRBV5-1, the J call TRBJ2-5, with 10 bases matching TRBD1. Germline V CDR1 and CDR2: SGHRS, YFSETQ. Trimming removed 2 bases from V and 4 bases from J; junction bases left unmatched: 8. The length of the CDR3 is 16 residues. The CDR3 nucleotides are TGCGCCAGCAGCTTTCCCGGGACAGGGGAGGGAGAGACCCAGTACTTC. Amino acids: CASSFPGTGEGETQYF. Supplemented by reference TRBV5-1 and TRBJ2-5, the full variable domain reads KAGVTQTPRYLIKTRGQQVTLSCSPISGHRSVSWYQQTPGQGLQFLFEYFSETQRNKGNFPGRFSGRQFSNSRSEMNVSTLELGDSALYLCASSFPGTGEGETQYFGPGTRLLVL.

On this clonotype: At one boundary the junction diverges from the germline segment, which might be a read error. The rearrangement links TRBV7-9 to TRBJ2-5, with D perhaps matching TRBD2 (5 bases). The germline V gene encodes CDR1 SEHNR and CDR2 FQNEAQ (reference sequence). This CDR3 contains 13 residues. The CDR3 DNA is TGTGCCAGCACCTTAGCGAATAGAGAGACCCAGTACTTC. Its protein is CASTLANRETQYF.

This clonotype has only a few counts. Mismatch with germline at one junction end may stem from a read error. V is TRBV20-1 and J is TRBJ1-1, with 8 bases lining up with TRBD1. Per the germline V gene, CDR1 is DFQATT and CDR2 is SNEGSKA (reference sequence). The length of the CDR3 is 11 residues. CDR3 region: CRTGPDTEAFF. CDR3 coding DNA: TGTAGGACAGGGCCCGACACTGAAGCTTTCTTT.

This chain links TRBV18 with TRBJ2-1; unclear D gene. CDR1 is KGHSH and CDR2 is LQKENI in the germline V gene. Trimming pared 0 bases from V and 5 bases from J, leaving 11 bases between. The length of the CDR3 is 15 residues. In DNA form, the CDR3 reads TGTGCCAGCTCACCACCGGGTAGGCCTAACAATGAGCAGTTCTTC. Encoded protein: CASSPPGRPNNEQFF.

In its sample, this clonotype was seen a few times. CDR3 residues: CASSLYGEGNTEAFF. In DNA, the CDR3 is TGTGCCAGCAGCTTATACGGGGAAGGGAACACTGAAGCTTTCTTT. The gene calls are TRBV7-9 and TRBJ1-1, with D unresolved. CDR1 is SEHNR, CDR2 FQNEAQ, per germline (reference sequence). V lost 2 bases and J lost 1, with 11 bases in between. CDR3 length: 15 residues.

In this sample, this clonotype turned up a few times. The gene calls are TRBV20-1 and TRBJ2-1; 11 bases fit TRBD2. CDR3 size: 15 residues. With V trimmed by 3 bases and J by 4 bases, 5 bases remained unmatched. CDR1 and CDR2 from the germline V gene are DFQATT and SNEGSKA (reference sequence). CDR3 region: CSARTTSGTYNEQFF. CDR3 in DNA: TGCAGTGCTAGGACGACTAGCGGGACGTACAATGAGCAGTTCTTC.

This clonotype was found a few times. The chain couples TRBV6-1 to TRBJ2-3; TRBD2 might be the D (7 bases). Germline CDR1 and CDR2: MNHNS and SASEGT. The CDR3 covers 15 residues. V was trimmed by 3 bases and J by 5 bases, leaving 15 bases between them. The CDR3: CASSDLGGRGDTQYF. As DNA, the CDR3 is TGTGCCAGCAGTGATTTGGGGGGGCGCGGAGATACGCAGTATTTT.

This clonotype was seen more than once but under ten times. The chain is built from TRBV20-1 and TRBJ2-2; D remains unclear. Germline V gene lookup returns CDR1 DFQATT and CDR2 SNEGSKA (reference sequence). CDR3 size: 14 residues. Trimming pared 2 bases from V and 0 bases from J, leaving 7 bases between. CDR3 coding DNA: TGCAGTGCTAGAAAGTCGCCGAACACCGGGGAGCTGTTTTTT. It specifies CSARKSPNTGELFF.

This clonotype showed up just a few times. V and J are TRBV7-2 and TRBJ2-3, with D unclear. V lost 0 bases, J lost 2 bases, and 18 bases lay in between. The CDR3 has 18 amino acids. Germline lookup yields CDR1 SGHTA and CDR2 FQGNSA. Here the CDR3 reads CASSLAPYGAAPTDTQYF. Written as DNA, the CDR3 is TGTGCCAGCAGCTTAGCGCCCTATGGCGCGGCCCCCACAGATACGCAGTATTTT.

This sequence joins TRBV6-5 and TRBJ2-6, with D tentatively TRBD2 (6 bases). With 1 base removed from V and 4 bases from J, the gap between germline ends came to 17 bases. This CDR3 contains 18 residues. Germline V gives CDR1 MNHEY, CDR2 SVGAGI. The CDR3 reads CASSYWGRFFGGANVLTF. For the CDR3, the DNA is TGTGCCAGCAGTTACTGGGGGAGGTTCTTCGGAGGGGCCAACGTCCTGACTTTC.

This clonotype was seen only a few times. The rearrangement links TRBV2 to TRBJ1-1; D uncertain. The CDR3 contains 10 residues. V lost 8 bases to trimming and J lost 7 bases, with 8 bases between them. CDR1 is SNHLY and CDR2 is FYNNEI in the germline V gene. CDR3 sequence reads: CASPLGEAFF. In DNA form, the CDR3 reads TGTGCCAGCCCCCTAGGTGAAGCTTTCTTT.

This clonotype occurred a few times. The rearrangement links TRBV11-2 to TRBJ2-7; 9 nucleotides align to TRBD1. Germline V gene sequence: CDR1 SGHAT, CDR2 FQNNGV. The V segment lost 5 bases and the J segment 2 bases; nucleotides outside the gene matches: 10. This CDR3 contains 16 residues. CDR3 residues: CASSTPGQGMPYEQYF. CDR3 coding DNA: TGTGCCAGCAGCACGCCGGGACAGGGCATGCCCTACGAGCAGTACTTC.

This clonotype occurred a few times. The V call is TRBV20-1, the J call TRBJ1-1; D possibly corresponds to TRBD1 (6 bases). The CDR3 is made up of 16 amino acids. The germline V gene has CDR1 DFQATT and CDR2 SNEGSKA (reference sequence). Between the trimmed V and J ends, which lost 6 bases and 0 bases, there was a span of 20 bases. The CDR3 region has the DNA TGCAGTGCCCGGCGGGGGCCCCGACAGTTGAACACTGAAGCTTTCTTT. Protein product: CSARRGPRQLNTEAFF.

This clonotype was counted a few times. V usage is TRBV9 and J usage is TRBJ2-1; D remains ambiguous. The V gene's germline CDR1 is SGDLS and CDR2 YYNGEE. The CDR3 sequence is 14 residues long. Deletions cut 0 bases from V and 1 base from J, with 5 bases between. The CDR3 bases are TGTGCCAGCAGCGTAGGGATATCCTACAATGAGCAGTTCTTC. Protein product: CASSVGISYNEQFF.

The table lists this clonotype with a few counts. This chain's CDR3 is CASSQEVSPWETGELFF. The DNA of the CDR3 is TGCGCCAGCAGCCAAGAAGTTTCGCCGTGGGAGACCGGGGAGCTGTTTTTT. The chain employs TRBV4-1 and TRBJ2-2, with D possibly being TRBD2 (5 bases). Trimming took 0 bases from V and 5 from J, leaving 16 bases between them. The CDR3 runs to 17 residues. Germline V gene data show CDR1 as MGHRA and CDR2 as YSYEKL.

CDR3 protein: CASSLDGSRSYEQYV. The CDR3 bases are TGCGCCAGCAGCTTAGACGGAAGTCGCTCCTACGAGCAGTACGTC. The V call is TRBV4-3, the J call TRBJ2-7; D is unresolved. Germline-derived CDR1 and CDR2 are LGHNA and YSLEER. The CDR3 has 15 residues. V lost 5 bases and J 0 bases, leaving 14 bases between the germline ends.